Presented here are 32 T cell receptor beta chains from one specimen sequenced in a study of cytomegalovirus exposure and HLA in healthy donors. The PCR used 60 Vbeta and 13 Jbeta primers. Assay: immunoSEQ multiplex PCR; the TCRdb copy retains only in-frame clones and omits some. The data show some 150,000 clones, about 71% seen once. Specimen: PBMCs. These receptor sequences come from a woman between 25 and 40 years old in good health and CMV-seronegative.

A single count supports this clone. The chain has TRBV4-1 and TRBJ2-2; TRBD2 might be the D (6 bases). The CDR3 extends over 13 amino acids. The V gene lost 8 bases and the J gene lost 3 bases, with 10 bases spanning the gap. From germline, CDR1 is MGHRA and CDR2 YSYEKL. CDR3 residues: CASRGMDTGELFF. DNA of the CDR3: TGCGCCAGCCGGGGGATGGACACCGGGGAGCTGTTTTTT.

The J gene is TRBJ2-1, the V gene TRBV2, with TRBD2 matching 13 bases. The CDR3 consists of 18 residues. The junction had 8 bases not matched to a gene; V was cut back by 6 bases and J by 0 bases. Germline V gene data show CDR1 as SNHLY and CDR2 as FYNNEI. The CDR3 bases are TGTGCCAGCAGGGGGGGACTAGCGGGGATCTCCTCCTACAATGAGCAGTTCTTC. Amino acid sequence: CASRGGLAGISSYNEQFF.

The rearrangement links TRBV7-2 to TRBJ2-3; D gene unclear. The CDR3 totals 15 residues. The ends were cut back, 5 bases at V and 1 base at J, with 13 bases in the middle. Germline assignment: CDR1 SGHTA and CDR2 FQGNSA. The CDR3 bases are TGTGCCAGCAGCCCCGCGGTACTGGGCACAGATACGCAGTATTTT. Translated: CASSPAVLGTDTQYF.

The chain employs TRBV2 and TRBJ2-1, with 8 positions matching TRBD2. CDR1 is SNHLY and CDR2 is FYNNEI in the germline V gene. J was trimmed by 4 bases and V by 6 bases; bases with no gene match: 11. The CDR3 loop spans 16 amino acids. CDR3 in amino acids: CASRSGRAQKYNEQFF. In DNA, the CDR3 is TGTGCCAGCAGGTCCGGGAGGGCCCAAAAATACAATGAGCAGTTCTTC.

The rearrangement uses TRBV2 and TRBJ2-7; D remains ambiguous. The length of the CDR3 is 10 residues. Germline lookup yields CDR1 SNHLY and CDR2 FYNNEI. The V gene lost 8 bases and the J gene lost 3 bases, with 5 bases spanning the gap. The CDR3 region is CASQDYEQYF. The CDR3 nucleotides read TGTGCCAGCCAGGACTACGAGCAGTACTTC.

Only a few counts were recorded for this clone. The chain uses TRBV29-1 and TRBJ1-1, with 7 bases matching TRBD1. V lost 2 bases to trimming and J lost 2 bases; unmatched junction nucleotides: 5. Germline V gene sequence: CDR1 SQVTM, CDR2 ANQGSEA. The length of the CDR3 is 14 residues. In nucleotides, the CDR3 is TGCAGCGTTGAACCCCAGGGGGTAAACACTGAAGCTTTCTTT. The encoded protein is CSVEPQGVNTEAFF.

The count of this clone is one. The CDR3 bases are TGTGCCAGCAGGTCCGGGACAGAGGACCGAAACTATGGCTACACCTTC. Translation: CASRSGTEDRNYGYTF. The V and J genes are TRBV5-4 and TRBJ1-2; 7 bases match TRBD1. Germline V lookup: CDR1 SGHNT, CDR2 YYREEE (reference sequence). V lost 5 bases, J lost 2 bases, and 12 bases stayed unmatched. This CDR3 region has 16 residues.

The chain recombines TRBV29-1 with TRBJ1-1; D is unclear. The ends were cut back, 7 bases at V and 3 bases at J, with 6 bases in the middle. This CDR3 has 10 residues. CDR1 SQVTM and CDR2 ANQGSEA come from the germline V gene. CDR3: CSGEDTEAFF. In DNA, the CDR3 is TGCAGCGGGGAGGACACTGAAGCTTTCTTT.

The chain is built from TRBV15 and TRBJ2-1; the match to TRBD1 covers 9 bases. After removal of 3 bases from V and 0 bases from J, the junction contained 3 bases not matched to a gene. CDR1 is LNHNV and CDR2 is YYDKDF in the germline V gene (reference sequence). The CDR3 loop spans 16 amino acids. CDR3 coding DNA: TGTGCCACCAGCAGGGGGACAGGGAGCTCCTACAATGAGCAGTTCTTC. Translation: CATSRGTGSSYNEQFF.

Written as DNA, the CDR3 is TGCGCCAGCAGAGAGACAGGGGGCAATCAGCCCCAGCATTTT. Translating gives CASRETGGNQPQHF. The J gene is TRBJ1-5, the V gene TRBV5-1, with 8 bases matching TRBD1. The CDR3 length is 14 residues. V trimming: 5 bases; J trimming: 2 bases; junction bases outside the gene matches: 3. Per germline, CDR1 SGHRS and CDR2 YFSETQ.

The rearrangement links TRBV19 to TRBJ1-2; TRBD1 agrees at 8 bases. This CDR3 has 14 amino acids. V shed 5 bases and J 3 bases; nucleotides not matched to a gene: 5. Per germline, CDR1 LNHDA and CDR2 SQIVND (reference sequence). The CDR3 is CASSVGQGHYGYTF. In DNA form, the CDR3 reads TGTGCCAGTAGTGTAGGACAGGGACACTATGGCTACACCTTC.

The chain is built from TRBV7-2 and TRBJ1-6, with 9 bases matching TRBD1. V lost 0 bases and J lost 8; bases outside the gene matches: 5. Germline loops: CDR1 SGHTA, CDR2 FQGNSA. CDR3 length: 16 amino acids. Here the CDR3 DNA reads TGTGCCAGCAGCTTAGCTGTGGGACAGGGTGATTCACCCCTCCACTTT. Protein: CASSLAVGQGDSPLHF.

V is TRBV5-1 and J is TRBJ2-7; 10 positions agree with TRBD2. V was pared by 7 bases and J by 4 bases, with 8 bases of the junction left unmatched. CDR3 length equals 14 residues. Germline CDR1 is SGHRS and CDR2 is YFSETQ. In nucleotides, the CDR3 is TGCGCCAGCGCGGGGGCTAGCGGGAGATACGAGCAGTACTTC. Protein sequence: CASAGASGRYEQYF.

CDR3: CASSLGTGGGYGYTF. The CDR3, as DNA: TGTGCCAGCAGCTTGGGGACAGGGGGCGGCTATGGCTACACCTTC. The rearrangement joins TRBV5-4 to TRBJ1-2; 11 nucleotides agree with TRBD1. Looked up from germline, CDR1 is SGHNT and CDR2 is YYREEE (reference sequence). After removal of 0 bases from V and 4 bases from J, the junction contained 2 bases not matched to a gene. This CDR3 has 15 residues.

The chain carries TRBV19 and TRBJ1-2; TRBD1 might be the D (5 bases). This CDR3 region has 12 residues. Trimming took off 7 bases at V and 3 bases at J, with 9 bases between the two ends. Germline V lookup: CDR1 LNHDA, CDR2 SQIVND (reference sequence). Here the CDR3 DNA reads TGTGCCAGTAATCAGGGCTACTATGGCTACACCTTC. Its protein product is CASNQGYYGYTF.

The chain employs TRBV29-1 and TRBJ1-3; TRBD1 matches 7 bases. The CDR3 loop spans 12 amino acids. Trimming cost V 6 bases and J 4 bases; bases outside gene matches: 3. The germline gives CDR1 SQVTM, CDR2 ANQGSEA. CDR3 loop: CSVSTGGNTIYF. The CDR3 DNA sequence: TGCAGCGTCTCGACAGGGGGAAACACCATATATTTT.

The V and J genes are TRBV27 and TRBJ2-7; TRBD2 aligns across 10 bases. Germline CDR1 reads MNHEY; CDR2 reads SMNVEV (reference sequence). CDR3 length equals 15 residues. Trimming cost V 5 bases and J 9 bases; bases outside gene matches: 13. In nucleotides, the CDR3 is TGTGCCAGCAGTCCCGGCGGTAGCGGGAGGTCGGTGCAGTACTTC. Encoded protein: CASSPGGSGRSVQYF.

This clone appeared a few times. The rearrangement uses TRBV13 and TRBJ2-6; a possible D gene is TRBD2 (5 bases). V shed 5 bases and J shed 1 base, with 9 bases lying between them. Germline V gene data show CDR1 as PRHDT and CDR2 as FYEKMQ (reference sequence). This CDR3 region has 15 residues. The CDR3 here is CASSHRDSGANVLTF. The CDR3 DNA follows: TGTGCCAGCAGCCACCGGGATTCTGGGGCCAACGTCCTGACTTTC.

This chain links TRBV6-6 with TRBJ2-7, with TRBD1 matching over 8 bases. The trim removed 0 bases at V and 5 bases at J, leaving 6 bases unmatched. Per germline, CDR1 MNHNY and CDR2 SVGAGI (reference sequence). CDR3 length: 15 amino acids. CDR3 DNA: TGTGCCAGCAGTTACTCGGCAGGGGGCTACGACGAGCAGTACTTC. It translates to CASSYSAGGYDEQYF.

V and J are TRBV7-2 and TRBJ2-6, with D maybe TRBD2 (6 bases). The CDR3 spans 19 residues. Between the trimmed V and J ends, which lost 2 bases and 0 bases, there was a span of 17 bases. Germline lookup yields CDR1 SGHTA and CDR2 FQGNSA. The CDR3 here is CASSLNRQGLSSGANVLTF. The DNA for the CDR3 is TGTGCCAGCAGCTTAAACCGACAAGGACTAAGCTCTGGGGCCAACGTCCTGACTTTC.

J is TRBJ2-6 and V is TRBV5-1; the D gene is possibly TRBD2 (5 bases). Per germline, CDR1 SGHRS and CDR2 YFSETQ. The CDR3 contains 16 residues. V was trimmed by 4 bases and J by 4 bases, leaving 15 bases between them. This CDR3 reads CASSPGGGTGANVLTF. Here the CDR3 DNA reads TGCGCCAGCAGCCCTGGAGGTGGCACCGGGGCCAACGTCCTGACTTTC.

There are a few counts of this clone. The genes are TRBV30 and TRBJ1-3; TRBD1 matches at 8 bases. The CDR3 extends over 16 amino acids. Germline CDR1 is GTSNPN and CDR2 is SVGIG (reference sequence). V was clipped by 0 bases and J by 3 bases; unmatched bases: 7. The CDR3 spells CAWSVAAGGDGNTIYF. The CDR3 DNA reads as TGTGCCTGGAGTGTAGCCGCAGGGGGCGATGGAAACACCATATATTTT.

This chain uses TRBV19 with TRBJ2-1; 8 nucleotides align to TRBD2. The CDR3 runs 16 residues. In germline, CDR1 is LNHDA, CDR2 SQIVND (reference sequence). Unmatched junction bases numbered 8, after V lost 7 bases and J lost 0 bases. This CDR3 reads CASKLAGRNSYNEQFF. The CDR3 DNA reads TGTGCCAGTAAATTAGCGGGGAGGAACTCCTACAATGAGCAGTTCTTC.

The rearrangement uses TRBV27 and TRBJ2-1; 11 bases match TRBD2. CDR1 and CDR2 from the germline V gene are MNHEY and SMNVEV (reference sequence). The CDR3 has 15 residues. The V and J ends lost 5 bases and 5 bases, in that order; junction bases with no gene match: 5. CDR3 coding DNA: TGTGCCAGCAGTCCCACTAGCGGGAGAAACAATGAGCAGTTCTTC. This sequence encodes CASSPTSGRNNEQFF.

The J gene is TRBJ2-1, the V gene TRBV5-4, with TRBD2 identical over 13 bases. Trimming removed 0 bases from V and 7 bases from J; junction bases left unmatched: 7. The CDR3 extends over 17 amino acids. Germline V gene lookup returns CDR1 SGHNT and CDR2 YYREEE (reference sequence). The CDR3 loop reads CASSLGPGTSGNNEQFF. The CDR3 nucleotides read TGTGCCAGCAGCTTGGGCCCCGGGACTAGCGGGAATAATGAGCAGTTCTTC.

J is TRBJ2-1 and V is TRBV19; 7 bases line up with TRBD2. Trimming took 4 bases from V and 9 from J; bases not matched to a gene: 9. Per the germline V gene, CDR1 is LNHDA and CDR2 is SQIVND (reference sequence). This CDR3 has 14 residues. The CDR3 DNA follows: TGTGCCAGTAGTAAGAGGGCGGGAGAGGGTGAGCAGTTCTTC. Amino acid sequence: CASSKRAGEGEQFF.

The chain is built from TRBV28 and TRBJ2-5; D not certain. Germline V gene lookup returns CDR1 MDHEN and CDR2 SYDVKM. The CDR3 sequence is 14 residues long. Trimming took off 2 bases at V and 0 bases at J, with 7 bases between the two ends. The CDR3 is CASSLKAYQETQYF. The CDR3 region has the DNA TGTGCCAGCAGTTTAAAAGCGTACCAAGAGACCCAGTACTTC. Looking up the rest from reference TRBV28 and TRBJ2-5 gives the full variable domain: DVKVTQSSRYLVKRTGEKVFLECVQDMDHENMFWYRQDPGLGLRLIYFSYDVKMKEKGDIPEGYSVSREKKERFSLILESASTNQTSMYLCASSLKAYQETQYFGPGTRLLVL.

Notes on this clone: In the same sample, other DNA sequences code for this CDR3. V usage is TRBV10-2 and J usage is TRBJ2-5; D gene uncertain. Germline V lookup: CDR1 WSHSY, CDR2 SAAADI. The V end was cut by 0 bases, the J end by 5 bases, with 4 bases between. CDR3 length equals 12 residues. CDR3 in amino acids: CASSESRETQYF. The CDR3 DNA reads TGCGCCAGCAGTGAGTCGAGGGAGACCCAGTACTTC.

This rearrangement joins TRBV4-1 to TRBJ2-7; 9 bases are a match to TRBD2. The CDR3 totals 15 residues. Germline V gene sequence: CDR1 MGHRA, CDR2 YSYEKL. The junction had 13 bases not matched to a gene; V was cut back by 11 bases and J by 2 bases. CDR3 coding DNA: TGCGCCGGCACCCAGAGAGCGGGAGGTCCCTACGAGCAGTACTTC. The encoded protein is CAGTQRAGGPYEQYF.

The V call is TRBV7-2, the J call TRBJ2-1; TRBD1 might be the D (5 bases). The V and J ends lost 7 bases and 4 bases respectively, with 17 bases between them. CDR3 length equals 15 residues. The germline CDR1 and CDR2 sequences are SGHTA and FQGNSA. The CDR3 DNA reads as TGTGCCAGCAAGGGGCACTTGATGAGTTACAATGAGCAGTTCTTC. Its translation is CASKGHLMSYNEQFF.

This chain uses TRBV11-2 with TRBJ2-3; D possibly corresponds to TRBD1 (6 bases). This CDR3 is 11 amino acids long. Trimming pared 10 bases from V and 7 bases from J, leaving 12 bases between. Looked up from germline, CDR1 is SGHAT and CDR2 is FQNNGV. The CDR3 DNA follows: TGTGCCACCTTGCAGGGGAATACGCAGTATTTT. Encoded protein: CATLQGNTQYF. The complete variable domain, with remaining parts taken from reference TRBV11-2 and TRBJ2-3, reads EAGVAQSPRYKIIEKRQSVAFWCNPISGHATLYWYQQILGQGPKLLIQFQNNGVVDDSQLPKDRFSAERLKGVDSTLKIQPAKLEDSAVYLCATLQGNTQYFGPGTRLTVL.

CDR3 sequence: CASSLRGSAEAFF. The CDR3 region has the DNA TGTGCCAGCAGCTTAAGAGGATCTGCTGAAGCTTTCTTT. The rearrangement joins TRBV7-9 to TRBJ1-1; D gene uncertain. This CDR3 is built from 13 residues. V was trimmed by 2 bases and J by 6 bases, leaving 10 bases between them. Germline CDR1 SEHNR, CDR2 FQNEAQ (reference sequence).